This note documents a single T cell receptor (beta chain) sequence. This sample is drawn from a study of cytomegalovirus exposure and HLA in healthy donors. The germline gives CDR1 MNHNS, CDR2 SASEGT. The length of the CDR3 is 11 residues. With 9 bases removed from V and 7 bases from J, the gap between germline ends came to 13 bases. The PCR was carried out with 60 Vbeta primers and 13 Jbeta primers. The data were produced by immunoSEQ multiplex PCR, yet TCRdb's version contains in-frame clones alone and is incomplete. The sample lists 100,000 to 150,000 clones, more than 75% occurring once. This sequence originates from a woman in her 30s in good health and CMV-seronegative. This chain uses TRBV6-1 with TRBJ2-7; D perhaps matches TRBD2 (6 bases). The source material was PBMCs. CDR3 sequence: CASYWGGEQYF. In nucleotides, the CDR3 is TGTGCCAGTTATTGGGGAGGTGAGCAGTACTTC.